This T cell receptor beta chain stems from a study of B cell selection in AIRE deficiency. Study observations and caveats: Only about 10% of around 3,800 shared Treg sequences were patient-specific; 31.6% healthy-specific. Patient Tconv and Treg cells showed healthy-like TCRBV usage, CDR3 length, diversity. Only TCRbeta was sequenced; about 35% of shared healthy Treg sequences appeared in Tconv. Shared Treg sequences had shorter CDR3s, biased toward rearrangements with few non-templated insertions.

Sorted regulatory T cells were CD4-positive, CD25-high and CD127-low or negative. For this clone: Its matching antigen is unknown.

Germline loops: CDR1 SGHTA, CDR2 FQGNSA. The CDR3 loop spans 13 amino acids. V lost 5 bases, J lost 2 bases, and 9 bases lay in between. The data were produced by immunoSEQ multiplex PCR, yet TCRdb's version contains in-frame clones alone and is incomplete. This sample has about 21,000 clones, with 85% to 95% found just once. The sequence was collected from a human donor with AIRE deficiency. The sample consisted of Tregs sorted from PBMCs. The rearrangement uses TRBV7-2 and TRBJ1-2, with unresolved D. CDR3 DNA sequence: TGTGCCAGCAGCCCAGATAAAAACTATGGCTACACCTTC. It specifies CASSPDKNYGYTF.